One sample yielded the 25 T cell receptor beta chains listed below, sequenced in a study of control samples from healthy donors and cancer patients. Profiling relied on immunoSEQ multiplex PCR, and the TCRdb table lists in-frame clones only, not all of them. The table shows 85,000 to 95,000 clones, with about four fifths occurring only once. Specimen: blood. Receptor source: a woman aged 60-75 years in good health.

The chain combines TRBV7-9 with TRBJ2-3; 8 positions agree with TRBD1. The CDR3 runs 14 residues. Germline-derived CDR1 and CDR2 are SEHNR and FQNEAQ (reference sequence). V trimming: 5 bases; J trimming: 0 bases; junction bases outside the gene matches: 1. CDR3 bases: TGTGCCAGCAGCCGGACAGGGAGCACAGATACGCAGTATTTT. Amino acid sequence: CASSRTGSTDTQYF.

The chain is built from TRBV15 and TRBJ1-2; D perhaps matches TRBD1 (6 bases). The V end lost 0 bases, the J end lost 0 bases, and 14 bases lay between the germline ends. This CDR3 is built from 17 residues. Germline values: CDR1 LNHNV, CDR2 YYDKDF (reference sequence). The CDR3: CATSRDRGAPANYGYTF. As DNA, the CDR3 is TGTGCCACCAGCAGAGATCGGGGGGCCCCAGCTAACTATGGCTACACCTTC.

The genes are TRBV27 and TRBJ2-1; 9 bases line up with TRBD1. Germline V gene sequence: CDR1 MNHEY, CDR2 SMNVEV (reference sequence). J was trimmed by 10 bases and V by 6 bases; bases with no gene match: 7. This CDR3 is built from 13 residues. The CDR3 bases are TGTGCCAGCAGCCGGGACAGGGATCGCGAGCAGTTCTTC. Translating it yields CASSRDRDREQFF.

The chain has TRBV2 and TRBJ2-7; the D call may be TRBD1 or TRBD2 (5 bases each). The CDR3 is made up of 14 amino acids. The ends were cut back, 9 bases at V and 3 bases at J, with 18 bases in the middle. CDR1 and CDR2 from the germline V gene are SNHLY and FYNNEI. The CDR3 is CASSRDPPLYEQYF. The CDR3 nucleotides are TGTGCCAGTAGCAGGGACCCGCCCCTCTACGAGCAGTACTTC.

On this clone: The sample contains more than one DNA sequence encoding this CDR3. V gene TRBV5-1 combines with J gene TRBJ1-2; maybe TRBD1 (6 bases). There are 14 residues in the CDR3. Germline CDR1 and CDR2: SGHRS and YFSETQ. V dropped 0 bases and J dropped 5 bases, with 11 bases sitting between them. Written as DNA, the CDR3 is TGCGCCAGCAGCTTGGGAGACAGGCAATATGGCTACACCTTC. Residues: CASSLGDRQYGYTF.

V gene TRBV4-3 combines with J gene TRBJ1-3; no clear D. Germline CDR1 LGHNA, CDR2 YSLEER. V lost 1 base and J lost 0, with 16 bases in between. The CDR3 has 18 amino acids. CDR3 DNA sequence: TGCGCCAGCAGCCAAGGGGCCGCCGGGGTCTTCTCTGGAAACACCATATATTTT. Its translation: CASSQGAAGVFSGNTIYF.

This sequence joins TRBV15 and TRBJ2-5; D is perhaps TRBD1 or TRBD2 (5 bases each). The V end lost 1 base, the J end lost 3 bases, and 9 bases lay between the germline ends. CDR1 and CDR2 from the germline V gene are LNHNV and YYDKDF (reference sequence). The CDR3 sequence is 14 residues long. The CDR3 DNA follows: TGTGCCACCAGCAGAGGGGACGAAAAAGAGACCCAGTACTTC. As protein: CATSRGDEKETQYF.

CDR3 nucleotides: TGCAGCGTTGTGGGGCTGGCTTACAATGAGCAGTTCTTC. Amino acid sequence: CSVVGLAYNEQFF. V and J are TRBV29-1 and TRBJ2-1; D perhaps matches TRBD1 (5 bases). The CDR3 spans 13 residues. Deletions cut 4 bases from V and 4 bases from J, with 11 bases between. Germline V gene lookup returns CDR1 SQVTM and CDR2 ANQGSEA.

This chain connects TRBV7-2 to TRBJ1-4; unclear D gene. With 1 base removed from V and 10 bases from J, the gap between germline ends came to 16 bases. The germline CDR1 and CDR2 sequences are SGHTA and FQGNSA. The CDR3 spans 15 residues. The CDR3 region has the DNA TGTGCCAGCAGCTTAGGGGCCCGCTCGAACGGAAAACTGTTTTTT. It specifies CASSLGARSNGKLFF.

The genes are TRBV5-4 and TRBJ2-5, with D possibly matching TRBD1 (5 bases). Germline V gene lookup returns CDR1 SGHNT and CDR2 YYREEE (reference sequence). The CDR3 runs to 15 residues. Trimming cost V 3 bases and J 1 base, with 13 bases left between them. The CDR3, as DNA: TGTGCCAGCAGCTCCAACAGACAGACCCAAGAGACCCAGTACTTC. Its translation: CASSSNRQTQETQYF. Looking up the rest from reference TRBV5-4 and TRBJ2-5 gives the full variable domain: ETGVTQSPTHLIKTRGQQVTLRCSSQSGHNTVSWYQQALGQGPQFIFQYYREEENGRGNFPPRFSGLQFPNYSSELNVNALELDDSALYLCASSSNRQTQETQYFGPGTRLLVL.

The chain uses TRBV6-6 and TRBJ1-2, with unresolved D. The V end was cut by 0 bases, the J end by 5 bases, with 16 bases between. The CDR3 extends over 16 amino acids. CDR1 is MNHNY, CDR2 SVGAGI, per germline (reference sequence). DNA of the CDR3: TGTGCCAGCAGTTACTCGAAAGGACCGGGAAAATATGGCTACACCTTC. Encoded protein: CASSYSKGPGKYGYTF.

This chain links TRBV6-5 with TRBJ1-2; 9 bases are shared with TRBD1. V dropped 2 bases and J dropped 5; count of bases not matched to a gene: 6. This CDR3 comprises 15 residues. Germline V gene data show CDR1 as MNHEY and CDR2 as SVGAGI. CDR3 DNA sequence: TGTGCCAGCAGTTACGACGGGACAGGGTCTTATGGCTACACCTTC. Protein: CASSYDGTGSYGYTF.

J is TRBJ2-1 and V is TRBV2; 8 positions match TRBD2. The CDR3 contains 13 residues. Germline CDR1 reads SNHLY; CDR2 reads FYNNEI. Trimming took 8 bases from V and 3 from J; bases not matched to a gene: 3. CDR3 DNA: TGTGCCAGCGAGCGGGGGTTCTACAATGAGCAGTTCTTC. Its protein product is CASERGFYNEQFF. The whole variable domain, remainder taken from reference TRBV2 and TRBJ2-1, is EPEVTQTPSHQVTQMGQEVILRCVPISNHLYFYWYRQILGQKVEFLVSFYNNEISEKSEIFDDQFSVERPDGSNFTLKIRSTKLEDSAMYFCASERGFYNEQFFGPGTRLTVL.

V usage is TRBV7-9 and J usage is TRBJ1-1; TRBD1 matches 8 bases. Per germline, CDR1 SEHNR and CDR2 FQNEAQ (reference sequence). Losses at the gene ends were 5 bases for V and 3 bases for J; bases not matched to a gene: 5. This CDR3 spans 14 amino acids. The CDR3 sequence: CASSLRQGHTEAFF. The CDR3 nucleotides read TGTGCCAGCAGCCTTAGACAGGGGCACACTGAAGCTTTCTTT.

Written as DNA, the CDR3 is TGTGCCAGCAGCTTGGGGCGCCGGGAGTCCGACTATGGCTACACCTTC. Translating gives CASSLGRRESDYGYTF. The chain recombines TRBV5-6 with TRBJ1-2; unclear D gene. Deletions cut 0 bases from V and 3 bases from J, with 15 bases between. CDR1 SGHDT and CDR2 YYEEEE come from the germline V gene. This CDR3 is 16 amino acids long.

This chain links TRBV2 with TRBJ2-2; D might be TRBD2 (5 bases). V was trimmed by 0 bases and J by 6 bases, leaving 20 bases between them. CDR1 is SNHLY, CDR2 FYNNEI, per germline. The CDR3 is 18 amino acids. CDR3 protein: CASSEARARPEWPGELFF. The CDR3 nucleotides are TGTGCCAGCAGTGAAGCGCGGGCGAGACCTGAGTGGCCCGGGGAGCTGTTTTTT.

The V gene is TRBV19, the J gene TRBJ2-7; the D call may be TRBD1 or TRBD2 (5 bases each). Between the trimmed V and J ends, which lost 3 bases and 7 bases, there was a span of 13 bases. Germline loops: CDR1 LNHDA, CDR2 SQIVND (reference sequence). This CDR3 spans 13 amino acids. In nucleotides, the CDR3 is TGTGCCAGTAGTATGGGACGCCTGTTGGAGCAGTACTTC. Translation: CASSMGRLLEQYF.

As for this clone: Other DNA sequences in this sample translate to the same CDR3. This chain links TRBV18 with TRBJ2-2; D is undetermined. The V end lost 6 bases, the J end lost 1 base, and 3 bases lay between the germline ends. CDR3 length: 12 residues. The germline V gene has CDR1 KGHSH and CDR2 LQKENI. The CDR3 protein is CASSLNTGELFF. CDR3 nucleotides: TGTGCCAGCTCTCTGAACACCGGGGAGCTGTTTTTT.

The V call is TRBV6-5, the J call TRBJ2-7, with 12 bases aligning to TRBD2. The trim removed 5 bases at V and 1 base at J, leaving 3 bases unmatched. The CDR3 consists of 15 residues. The germline V gene has CDR1 MNHEY and CDR2 SVGAGI. CDR3 loop: CASSPSGGASYEQYF. The DNA for the CDR3 is TGTGCCAGCAGTCCTAGCGGGGGGGCGTCCTACGAGCAGTACTTC.

CDR3 in amino acids: CASSLGARVSPLHF. The CDR3 DNA reads TGTGCCAGCAGCTTAGGGGCACGGGTCTCACCCCTCCACTTT. V gene TRBV13 combines with J gene TRBJ1-6; D unclear. CDR3 size: 14 residues. Germline V CDR1 and CDR2: PRHDT, FYEKMQ (reference sequence). V was pared by 0 bases and J by 10 bases, with 10 bases between.

The chain carries TRBV7-9 and TRBJ2-3; 9 positions match TRBD1. The V segment lost 2 bases and the J segment 2 bases; nucleotides outside the gene matches: 5. This CDR3 has 16 residues. From germline, CDR1 is SEHNR and CDR2 FQNEAQ (reference sequence). The chain's CDR3 is CASSLWTGDFTDTQYF. The CDR3 region has the DNA TGTGCCAGCAGCTTATGGACAGGGGACTTCACAGATACGCAGTATTTT.

The chain links TRBV5-6 to TRBJ2-4; possible D gene TRBD1, 6 bases. The CDR3 contains 15 residues. Trimming removed 4 bases from V and 2 bases from J, with 13 bases in between. The V gene's germline CDR1 is SGHDT and CDR2 YYEEEE. DNA of the CDR3: TGTGCCAGCAGCGTGAGAACAGGGTCCAAAAACATTCAGTACTTC. It specifies CASSVRTGSKNIQYF.

The V call is TRBV6-5, the J call TRBJ1-5, with a tentative D call TRBD1 (6 bases). Germline V gives CDR1 MNHEY, CDR2 SVGAGI. This CDR3 comprises 14 residues. V was clipped by 5 bases and J by 4 bases, with 12 bases between them. CDR3 sequence (DNA): TGTGCCAGCAGTCCAGGGGTAGGGAATCAGCCCCAGCATTTT. The encoded protein is CASSPGVGNQPQHF.

The chain uses TRBV11-2 and TRBJ1-3; D not certain. The CDR3 is made up of 13 amino acids. V lost 1 base and J 6 bases, leaving 7 bases between the germline ends. Germline V CDR1 and CDR2: SGHAT, FQNNGV. In nucleotides, the CDR3 is TGTGCCAGCAGCTTAGCGAACCCAAACACCATATATTTT. Translating gives CASSLANPNTIYF.

The rearrangement links TRBV28 to TRBJ1-2; 8 positions agree with TRBD1. Looked up from germline, CDR1 is MDHEN and CDR2 is SYDVKM. V trimming: 5 bases; J trimming: 6 bases; junction bases outside the gene matches: 8. This CDR3 has 14 residues. The CDR3 here is CASSPLRGLDGYTF. The CDR3 DNA sequence: TGTGCCAGCAGTCCTCTCAGGGGGCTGGATGGCTACACCTTC.